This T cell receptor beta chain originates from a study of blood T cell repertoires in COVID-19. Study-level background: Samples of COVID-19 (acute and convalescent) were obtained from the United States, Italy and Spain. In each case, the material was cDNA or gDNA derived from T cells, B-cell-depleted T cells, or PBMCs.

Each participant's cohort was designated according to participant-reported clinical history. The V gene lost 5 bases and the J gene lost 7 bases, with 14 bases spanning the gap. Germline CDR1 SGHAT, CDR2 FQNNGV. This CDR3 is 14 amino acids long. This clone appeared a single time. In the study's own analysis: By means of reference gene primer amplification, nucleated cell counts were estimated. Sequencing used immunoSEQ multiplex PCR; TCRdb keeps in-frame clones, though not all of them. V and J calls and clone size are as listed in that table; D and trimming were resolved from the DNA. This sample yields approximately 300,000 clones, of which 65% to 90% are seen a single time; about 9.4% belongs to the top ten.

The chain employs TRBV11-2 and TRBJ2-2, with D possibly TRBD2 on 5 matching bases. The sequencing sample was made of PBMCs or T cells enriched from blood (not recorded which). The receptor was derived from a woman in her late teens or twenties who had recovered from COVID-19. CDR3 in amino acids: CASSPSGLDGELFF. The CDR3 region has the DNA TGTGCCAGCAGCCCGAGCGGATTGGACGGGGAGCTGTTTTTT.